This T cell receptor beta chain appears in the sequencing data of a study of blood T cell repertoires in COVID-19. Germline values: CDR1 SQVTM, CDR2 ANQGSEA. V was trimmed by 0 bases and J by 4 bases, leaving 9 bases between them. The CDR3 runs to 13 residues. Sequencing used immunoSEQ multiplex PCR; TCRdb keeps in-frame clones, though not all of them. The table lists around 380,000 clones, about 90% of them singletons. The sample consisted of PBMCs or T cells enriched from blood (not recorded which). This sequence was found in a man younger than 40 who had recovered from COVID-19. The rearrangement uses TRBV29-1 and TRBJ1-1; D uncertain. The CDR3 reads CSVEDPLFTEAFF. CDR3 nucleotides: TGCAGCGTTGAAGATCCGTTGTTCACTGAAGCTTTCTTT.